The 2 T cell receptor beta chains listed next were all sequenced from one sample in a study of CD8 T cells in ankylosing spondylitis. TCRdb independently ran MiXCR on the 5' RACE reads; one entry per CDR3 protein. The table has a few hundred thousand distinct CDR3 sequences, approximately 24% seen once. Sequencing was carried out using blood, either unsorted or a sorted T cell fraction (not recorded which). The receptors here all came from a male donor with ankylosing spondylitis or in good health (not recorded which).

J is TRBJ2-3 and V is TRBV29-1; D might be TRBD1 (6 bases). Trimming pared 6 bases from V and 0 bases from J, leaving 13 bases between. The length of the CDR3 is 14 residues. Per germline, CDR1 SQVTM and CDR2 ANQGSEA. The DNA for the CDR3 is TGCAGCGTAGCACAGGGCATAAGCACAGATACGCAGTATTTT. Amino acid sequence: CSVAQGISTDTQYF.

This chain uses TRBV20-1 with TRBJ1-2; no clear D gene. V lost 5 bases to trimming and J lost 3 bases, with 13 bases between them. This CDR3 is built from 13 residues. Germline V gene sequence: CDR1 DFQATT, CDR2 SNEGSKA (reference sequence). CDR3 region: CSAPGQAYYGYTF. In DNA form, the CDR3 reads TGCAGTGCTCCTGGGCAGGCCTACTATGGCTACACCTTC.